These 14 T cell receptor beta chains share one sample of origin, sequenced in a study of cytomegalovirus exposure and HLA in healthy donors. The PCR was carried out with 60 Vbeta primers and 13 Jbeta primers. Method: immunoSEQ multiplex PCR; TCRdb's copy keeps in-frame clones and lacks some. The data contain 180,000 or so clones, approximately 9.5% of them singletons. Sequenced input: PBMCs. Receptor source: a woman under 40 in good health and CMV-seropositive.

V is TRBV12-5 and J is TRBJ1-5; TRBD1 agrees at 9 bases. Germline assignment: CDR1 LGHNT and CDR2 FRNRAP. There are 16 residues in the CDR3. The V and J ends lost 3 bases and 3 bases, in that order; junction bases with no gene match: 6. DNA of the CDR3: TGTGCTAGTGGTTTCTCGACAGGGGGAAACAATCAGCCCCAGCATTTT. Amino acids: CASGFSTGGNNQPQHF.

The chain uses TRBV7-7 and TRBJ2-7; D may be TRBD1 (5 bases). Deletions cut 8 bases from V and 0 bases from J, with 14 bases between. The CDR3 spans 14 residues. Germline loops: CDR1 SSHAT, CDR2 FNYEAQ (reference sequence). CDR3 in DNA: TGTGCCAGCCACCTAGGGGATTTCTCCTACGAGCAGTACTTC. Its translation: CASHLGDFSYEQYF. The full variable domain, its missing parts supplied by reference TRBV7-7 and TRBJ2-7, is GAGVSQSPRYKVTKRGQDVTLRCDPISSHATLYWYQQALGQGPEFLTYFNYEAQPDKSGLPSDRFSAERPEGSISTLTIQRTEQRDSAMYRCASHLGDFSYEQYFGPGTRLTVT.

This clone occurred a few times. The chain has TRBV30 and TRBJ1-2; TRBD1 aligns across 9 bases. Germline CDR1 and CDR2: GTSNPN and SVGIG (reference sequence). The CDR3 runs 14 residues. Trimming at V came to 2 bases and at J to 8 bases, leaving 9 bases not matched to a gene. The CDR3 DNA reads as TGTGCCTGGAGTCCCGGACAGGGGCTGTGGGGCTACACCTTC. This gives the protein CAWSPGQGLWGYTF.

This chain connects TRBV4-1 to TRBJ2-5; 9 bases match TRBD2. After removal of 6 bases from V and 1 base from J, the junction contained 15 bases not matched to a gene. Per the germline V gene, CDR1 is MGHRA and CDR2 is YSYEKL. This CDR3 region has 18 residues. The CDR3 DNA reads TGCGCCAGCAGACCGATGGCGGGAGGGCCGCCCGGCCAAGAGACCCAGTACTTC. Amino acids: CASRPMAGGPPGQETQYF.

V gene TRBV5-4 combines with J gene TRBJ2-2, with a possible D match to TRBD1 (5 bases). Germline assignment: CDR1 SGHNT and CDR2 YYREEE (reference sequence). V shed 0 bases and J shed 4 bases, with 10 bases lying between them. The CDR3 is made up of 15 amino acids. The CDR3 spells CASSLDRGFTGELFF. The CDR3 DNA follows: TGTGCCAGCAGCTTGGATAGGGGTTTCACCGGGGAGCTGTTTTTT.

This chain joins TRBV6-6 and TRBJ1-2; 8 nucleotides match TRBD1. The CDR3 is made up of 15 amino acids. V dropped 6 bases and J dropped 2; count of bases not matched to a gene: 8. CDR1 and CDR2 from the germline V gene are MNHNY and SVGAGI (reference sequence). CDR3 coding DNA: TGTGCCAGCAGCCCGGGACAGGTGGGAAACTATGGCTACACCTTC. This encodes CASSPGQVGNYGYTF.

The genes are TRBV4-2 and TRBJ2-6, with 8 bases matching TRBD1. Germline loops: CDR1 LGHNA, CDR2 YNFKEQ. With V trimmed by 5 bases and J by 0 bases, 9 bases remained unmatched. The CDR3 covers 18 residues. The CDR3 DNA reads as TGTGCCAGCAGCGTACCGGGGACAGGAGACTCTGGGGCCAACGTCCTGACTTTC. Encoded protein: CASSVPGTGDSGANVLTF.

This clone has more than one count but fewer than ten. The CDR3 loop reads CAWSARAGLAGFNEQFF. As DNA, the CDR3 is TGTGCCTGGAGTGCTCGGGCTGGGTTAGCGGGATTCAATGAGCAGTTCTTC. The chain links TRBV30 to TRBJ2-1, with 8 bases that match TRBD2. V trimming: 1 base; J trimming: 6 bases; junction bases outside the gene matches: 14. Germline CDR1 reads GTSNPN; CDR2 reads SVGIG (reference sequence). CDR3 length: 17 residues.

This chain joins TRBV6-5 and TRBJ1-3; weak D call: TRBD1 (5 bases). Germline V lookup: CDR1 MNHEY, CDR2 SVGAGI. Trimming cost V 6 bases and J 0 bases, with 9 bases left between them. The CDR3 totals 14 residues. DNA for the CDR3: TGTGCCAGCAGGGGGGGGGTCTCTGGAAACACCATATATTTT. It specifies CASRGGVSGNTIYF.

The rearrangement links TRBV5-1 to TRBJ2-5; 7 bases align to TRBD2. The J call is uncertain, as TRBJ2-7 better fits the DNA end. The CDR3 covers 16 residues. Per germline, CDR1 SGHRS and CDR2 YFSETQ. In DNA, the CDR3 is TGCGCCAGCAGCTTGAAGTTCGCGGGAGTAAACTACGAGCAGTACTTC. This gives the protein CASSLKFAGVNYEQYF.

The V and J genes are TRBV19 and TRBJ2-3, with TRBD2 identical over 7 bases. J was trimmed by 6 bases and V by 5 bases; bases with no gene match: 5. The CDR3 has 13 amino acids. CDR1 LNHDA and CDR2 SQIVND come from the germline V gene (reference sequence). CDR3 in DNA: TGTGCCAGTAGTGTGATTAGCGGGGATACGCAGTATTTT. Amino acids: CASSVISGDTQYF. Variable domain in full (rest from reference TRBV19 and TRBJ2-3): DGGITQSPKYLFRKEGQNVTLSCEQNLNHDAMYWYRQDPGQGLRLIYYSQIVNDFQKGDIAEGYSVSREKKESFPLTVTSAQKNPTAFYLCASSVISGDTQYFGPGTRLTVL.

This rearrangement joins TRBV5-1 to TRBJ2-3, with 12 bases identical to TRBD2. V shed 4 bases, J shed 6 bases, and the junction held 9 bases outside the gene matches. This CDR3 is built from 16 residues. Germline loops: CDR1 SGHRS, CDR2 YFSETQ. The CDR3 loop reads CASSHGTSGSMDTQYF. CDR3 nucleotides: TGCGCCAGCAGCCACGGGACTAGCGGGTCAATGGATACGCAGTATTTT. Together with reference TRBV5-1 and TRBJ2-3, the CDR3 gives the full variable domain: KAGVTQTPRYLIKTRGQQVTLSCSPISGHRSVSWYQQTPGQGLQFLFEYFSETQRNKGNFPGRFSGRQFSNSRSEMNVSTLELGDSALYLCASSHGTSGSMDTQYFGPGTRLTVL.

The V gene is TRBV27, the J gene TRBJ2-3; TRBD2 matches at 7 bases. Germline-derived CDR1 and CDR2 are MNHEY and SMNVEV (reference sequence). The CDR3 is 15 residues long. Trimming cost V 8 bases and J 1 base; bases outside gene matches: 9. CDR3 amino acids: CASRGGSTGTDTQYF. For the CDR3, the DNA is TGTGCCAGCCGGGGAGGGTCGACGGGCACAGATACGCAGTATTTT.

This clone was observed a few times. The V gene is TRBV7-2, the J gene TRBJ1-5; TRBD1 matches at 9 bases. The CDR3 has 15 residues. The ends lost 0 bases at V and 4 bases at J; junction bases unmatched: 1. Germline V gives CDR1 SGHTA, CDR2 FQGNSA. The CDR3 here is CASSLAGTGNQPQHF. The CDR3 coding sequence is TGTGCCAGCAGCTTAGCCGGGACAGGGAATCAGCCCCAGCATTTT. Using reference TRBV7-2 and TRBJ1-5 for the parts outside the CDR3, the full variable domain is GAGVSQSPSNKVTEKGKDVELRCDPISGHTALYWYRQSLGQGLEFLIYFQGNSAPDKSGLPSDRFSAERTGGSVSTLTIQRTQQEDSAVYLCASSLAGTGNQPQHFGDGTRLSIL.